This TCR beta chain was captured in a study of blood T cell repertoires in COVID-19. Overall study: The origin of the acute and convalescent COVID-19 samples was the United States, Italy and Spain. The analysed material was cDNA or gDNA that came from T cells, B-cell-depleted T cells, or PBMCs.

The germline V gene encodes CDR1 MNHGY and CDR2 SAAAGT. With 2 bases removed from V and 9 bases from J, the gap between germline ends came to 16 bases. This CDR3 spans 14 amino acids. Per the original data handling: For nucleated cells, counts were estimated from reference gene primer amplification. Here immunoSEQ multiplex PCR was the method, and the copy in TCRdb shows in-frame clones only, minus some. V and J calls and clone size follow that table, whereas D and trimming were derived from the DNA. The data contain 110,000 or so clones, more than 70% of them singletons. This clone was picked up one time.

The chain employs TRBV6-8 and TRBJ1-1; TRBD1 might be the D (5 bases). This receptor was obtained from a woman in her 70s who had recovered from COVID-19. The sequenced material came from peripheral blood. CDR3 sequence reads: CASSYPPEGAQAFF. In nucleotides, the CDR3 is TGTGCCAGCAGTTACCCCCCTGAAGGGGCTCAAGCTTTCTTT.